This T cell receptor beta chain was found in a study of blood T cell repertoires in COVID-19. The overall study: Sources were T cells, B-cell-depleted T cells, or PBMCs; the material itself was cDNA or gDNA.

Authors' data handling: Cell counts per sample came from amplifying reference gene primers. TCRdb's copy holds only in-frame clones and misses some; the assay was immunoSEQ multiplex PCR. Clone size and the V and J calls come from that table; the DNA yielded D and trimming. The sample holds under 95,000 clones, about 88% seen once. The V gene's germline CDR1 is DFQATT and CDR2 SNEGSKA (reference sequence). The V end lost 3 bases, the J end lost 7 bases, and 12 bases lay between the germline ends. The CDR3 runs 12 residues. The source is a middle-aged man with acute or convalescent COVID-19. The rearrangement uses TRBV20-1 and TRBJ2-5; tentatively, D is TRBD2 (7 bases). What was sequenced was peripheral blood. For the CDR3, the DNA is TGCAGTGCTAGTGGCGGGGGCGGGACCCAGTACTTC. It encodes CSASGGGGTQYF.